This T cell receptor beta chain was retrieved from a study of brain T cells in children with intractable seizures. Before surgery, patients took at least one anti-epileptic drug. As to this clone: Other DNA variants within this sample encode the same CDR3.

Germline CDR1 reads SGDLS; CDR2 reads YYNGEE. The ends were cut back, 0 bases at V and 4 bases at J, with 11 bases in the middle. The CDR3 has 14 amino acids. Profiling relied on immunoSEQ multiplex PCR, and the TCRdb table lists in-frame clones only, not all of them. The sample records about 80,000 clones, about 90% being singletons. The starting material was peripheral blood, obtained at surgery. The TCR originated in a girl under 10 years old with Rasmussen encephalitis and intractable seizures. The V and J genes are TRBV9 and TRBJ2-7; D possibly corresponds to TRBD2 (5 bases). CDR3 protein: CASSVGDRGYEQYF. The CDR3 nucleotides are TGTGCCAGCAGCGTAGGCGACCGCGGGTACGAGCAGTACTTC.